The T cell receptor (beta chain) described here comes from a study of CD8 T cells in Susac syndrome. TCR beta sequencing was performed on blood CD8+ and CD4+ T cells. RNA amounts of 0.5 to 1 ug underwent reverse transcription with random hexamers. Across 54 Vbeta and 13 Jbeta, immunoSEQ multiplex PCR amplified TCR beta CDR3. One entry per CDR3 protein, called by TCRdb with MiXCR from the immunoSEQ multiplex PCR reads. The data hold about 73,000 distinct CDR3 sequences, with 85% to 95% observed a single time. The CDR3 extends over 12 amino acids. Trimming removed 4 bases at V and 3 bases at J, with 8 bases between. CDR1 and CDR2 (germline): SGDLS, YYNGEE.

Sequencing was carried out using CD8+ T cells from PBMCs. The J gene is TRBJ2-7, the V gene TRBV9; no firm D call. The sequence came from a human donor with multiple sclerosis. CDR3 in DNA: TGTGCCAGCAGCCCCTCCGACTACGAGCAGTACTTC. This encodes CASSPSDYEQYF.